A selection of T cell receptor beta chains follows, all from one sample in a study of cytomegalovirus exposure and HLA in healthy donors. Using immunoSEQ multiplex PCR, the repertoire was profiled, and TCRdb retains in-frame clones only, with some absent. Of 80,000 or so clones in the sample, more than 65% were seen once. Sequencing was carried out using PBMCs. The receptors come from a woman aged 35 to 49 in good health and CMV-seropositive. Each CDR3 is given with its conserved first and last residue. A D gene is named only where the DNA matches it firmly. Only some rows state a clone size, as once, few, many or a class for expanded clones.

j_call: TRBJ2-7
d_call: TRBD2
v_call: TRBV27
clone_size: .
cdr3_aa: CASSPTSGGYEQYF
cdr3_nt: TGTGCCAGCAGCCCGACTAGCGGGGGCTACGAGCAGTACTTC

j_call: TRBJ1-2
d_call: TRBD1
v_call: TRBV5-4
clone_size: .
cdr3_aa: CASSLGQGETGGYTF
cdr3_nt: TGTGCCAGCAGCTTGGGGCAGGGGGAGACGGGTGGCTACACCTTC

j_call: TRBJ2-7
d_call: .
v_call: TRBV5-1
clone_size: .
cdr3_aa: CASSLVPQATYEQYF
cdr3_nt: TGCGCCAGCAGCTTGGTTCCACAGGCGACCTACGAGCAGTACTTC

j_call: TRBJ1-1
d_call: .
v_call: TRBV5-1
clone_size: .
cdr3_aa: CASRRIGAGNTEAFF
cdr3_nt: TGCGCCAGCAGGCGGATAGGGGCAGGGAACACTGAAGCTTTCTTT

j_call: TRBJ2-1
d_call: TRBD1
v_call: TRBV7-3
clone_size: once
cdr3_aa: CASSPATGLMGNEQFF
cdr3_nt: TGTGCCAGCAGCCCAGCGACAGGGTTAATGGGCAATGAGCAGTTCTTC

j_call: TRBJ1-1
d_call: .
v_call: TRBV7-9
clone_size: .
cdr3_aa: CASSSGENTEAFF
cdr3_nt: TGTGCCAGCAGCAGCGGAGAGAACACTGAAGCTTTCTTT

j_call: TRBJ1-6
d_call: TRBD1
v_call: TRBV2
clone_size: .
cdr3_aa: CASRQTGAFSPLHF
cdr3_nt: TGTGCCAGCAGGCAAACAGGGGCTTTCTCACCCCTCCACTTT

j_call: TRBJ1-3
d_call: .
v_call: TRBV28
clone_size: .
cdr3_aa: CASSPVNWGREWGTIYF
cdr3_nt: TGTGCCAGCAGTCCCGTTAATTGGGGGCGCGAATGGGGCACCATATATTTT

j_call: TRBJ1-3
d_call: .
v_call: TRBV12-5
clone_size: .
cdr3_aa: CASGLGGGGNTIYF
cdr3_nt: TGTGCTAGTGGTTTAGGAGGAGGAGGAAACACCATATATTTT

j_call: TRBJ1-4
d_call: .
v_call: TRBV7-2
clone_size: .
cdr3_aa: CASSQQSFEKLFF
cdr3_nt: TGTGCCAGCAGCCAACAATCTTTTGAAAAACTGTTTTTT

j_call: TRBJ1-2
d_call: TRBD1
v_call: TRBV6-1
clone_size: .
cdr3_aa: CASSDWDSTYGYTF
cdr3_nt: TGTGCCAGCAGTGACTGGGACAGCACCTATGGCTACACCTTC

j_call: TRBJ2-7
d_call: .
v_call: TRBV7-9
clone_size: .
cdr3_aa: CASSFLSSYEQYF
cdr3_nt: TGTGCCAGCAGCTTCCTCAGCTCCTACGAGCAGTACTTC

j_call: TRBJ2-5
d_call: .
v_call: TRBV5-1
clone_size: .
cdr3_aa: CASSVGQIQETQYF
cdr3_nt: TGCGCCAGCAGCGTTGGACAAATCCAAGAGACCCAGTACTTC

j_call: TRBJ1-2
d_call: .
v_call: TRBV27
clone_size: .
cdr3_aa: CASKSAGNIYNYGYTF
cdr3_nt: TGTGCCAGCAAATCGGCAGGGAATATTTATAACTATGGCTACACCTTC

j_call: TRBJ2-6
d_call: TRBD1
v_call: TRBV19
clone_size: few
cdr3_aa: CASSTGDRGDSGANVLPF
cdr3_nt: TGTGCCAGTAGTACGGGGGACAGGGGGGATTCTGGGGCCAACGTCCTGCCTTTC

j_call: TRBJ2-6
d_call: .
v_call: TRBV18
clone_size: .
cdr3_aa: CASSPREHTSGANVLTF
cdr3_nt: TGTGCCAGCTCACCACGGGAGCACACCTCTGGGGCCAACGTCCTGACTTTC

j_call: TRBJ2-4
d_call: .
v_call: TRBV25-1
clone_size: .
cdr3_aa: CASRRGGSGKNIQYF
cdr3_nt: TGTGCCAGCAGAAGAGGAGGGTCTGGCAAAAACATTCAGTACTTC

j_call: TRBJ1-2
d_call: TRBD1
v_call: TRBV4-1
clone_size: .
cdr3_aa: CASSQETGTYGYTF
cdr3_nt: TGCGCCAGCAGCCAAGAGACAGGGACCTATGGCTACACCTTC

j_call: TRBJ1-1
d_call: .
v_call: TRBV7-2
clone_size: .
cdr3_aa: CASSPVNTEAFF
cdr3_nt: TGTGCCAGCAGCCCAGTAAACACTGAAGCTTTCTTT

j_call: TRBJ1-1
d_call: .
v_call: TRBV11-2
clone_size: .
cdr3_aa: CASSLDPVANTEAFF
cdr3_nt: TGTGCCAGCAGCTTAGATCCGGTAGCGAACACTGAAGCTTTCTTT